This T cell receptor beta chain was identified during a study of control samples from healthy donors and cancer patients. The assay was immunoSEQ multiplex PCR, and TCRdb's table has in-frame clones only and misses some. The sample lists about 120,000 clones; around 87% were seen once. This clonotype was obtained from a woman aged 45-65 years with colorectal cancer. Sequencing was done on a sample of PBMCs.

CDR3 in amino acids: CASARMGVTVVNTQYF. The DNA for the CDR3 is TGTGCCAGCGCCCGAATGGGGGTTACCGTTGTGAATACGCAGTATTTT. This rearrangement joins TRBV7-2 to TRBJ2-3; perhaps D is TRBD1 or TRBD2 (5 bases each). The CDR3 extends over 16 amino acids. Trimming cost V 8 bases and J 7 bases, with 25 bases left between them. Looked up from germline, CDR1 is SGHTA and CDR2 is FQGNSA.